One and the same sample provided the 28 T cell receptor beta chains below, sequenced in a study of response to subunit inactivated influenza vaccine. TCRdb re-derived calls from the RT-PCR reads in MiXCR, one entry per CDR3 protein. The sample includes approximately 730,000 distinct CDR3 sequences, about 14% of them seen just once. The starting material was PBMCs from blood, obtained 14 days before vaccination. The receptors here all came from a middle-aged man who received an inactivated influenza vaccine.

This clonotype was counted between two and nine times. The chain is built from TRBV9 and TRBJ2-3, with D hard to call. CDR1 and CDR2 (germline): SGDLS, YYNGEE. The CDR3 is made up of 16 amino acids. The V end was cut by 0 bases, the J end by 2 bases, with 13 bases between. CDR3 in amino acids: CASSVGSHGPTDTQYF. CDR3 nucleotides: TGTGCCAGCAGCGTAGGGTCGCACGGACCCACAGATACGCAGTATTTT.

The CDR3 DNA is TGCAGTGCAGGGACAGGGTGGAATTCACCCCTCCACTTT. Translation: CSAGTGWNSPLHF. The chain couples TRBV20-1 to TRBJ1-6; 9 bases map to TRBD1. Trimming removed 6 bases from V and 7 bases from J; junction bases left unmatched: 4. In germline, CDR1 is DFQATT, CDR2 SNEGSKA (reference sequence). The CDR3 spans 13 residues.

Many counts were recorded for this clonotype. The chain links TRBV3-1 to TRBJ2-7, with D uncertain. Looked up from germline, CDR1 is LGHDT and CDR2 is YNNKEL (reference sequence). Deletions cut 1 base from V and 6 bases from J, with 10 bases between. The CDR3 consists of 13 residues. The CDR3 DNA reads as TGTGCCAGCAGCCAAGGCTATGGATCCGAGCAGTACTTC. Translation: CASSQGYGSEQYF.

The genes are TRBV7-9 and TRBJ2-7; 7 bases are shared with TRBD1. The germline CDR1 and CDR2 sequences are SEHNR and FQNEAQ (reference sequence). The length of the CDR3 is 13 residues. V shed 8 bases and J 1 base; nucleotides not matched to a gene: 5. The CDR3 coding sequence is TGTGCCAGCGAGGGGGCTAATTCCTACGAGCAGTACTTC. Protein sequence: CASEGANSYEQYF. Using reference TRBV7-9 and TRBJ2-7 for the parts outside the CDR3, the full variable domain is DTGVSQNPRHKITKRGQNVTFRCDPISEHNRLYWYRQTLGQGPEFLTYFQNEAQLEKSRLLSDRFSAERPKGSFSTLEIQRTEQGDSAMYLCASEGANSYEQYFGPGTRLTVT.

The rearrangement uses TRBV24-1 and TRBJ2-2; TRBD1 agrees at 9 bases. This CDR3 has 16 amino acids. J lost 6 bases, V lost 5 bases, and 9 bases had no gene match. Looked up from germline, CDR1 is KGHDR and CDR2 is SFDVKD. CDR3: CATSAGTGYHAGELFF. In nucleotides, the CDR3 is TGTGCCACCAGTGCTGGGACAGGGTATCACGCCGGGGAGCTGTTTTTT.

The chain is built from TRBV10-3 and TRBJ2-7; D tentatively fits TRBD1 or TRBD2 (5 bases each). Germline CDR1 ENHRY, CDR2 SYGVKD. The V end was cut by 3 bases, the J end by 5 bases, with 8 bases between. This CDR3 has 12 residues. The CDR3 protein is CAISDWDHEQYF. CDR3 DNA sequence: TGTGCCATCAGTGATTGGGACCACGAGCAGTACTTC.

This clonotype was seen more than once but under ten times. The chain is built from TRBV6-5 and TRBJ1-1; D gene uncertain. Germline CDR1 MNHEY, CDR2 SVGAGI. CDR3 size: 13 residues. V lost 0 bases and J lost 1, with 3 bases in between. The CDR3 coding sequence is TGTGCCAGCAGTTACTCCCAGAACACTGAAGCTTTCTTT. It specifies CASSYSQNTEAFF.

The CDR3 DNA reads as TGCGCCAGCAGCCAAGGACTAGCGGACACCGGGGAGCTGTTTTTT. As protein: CASSQGLADTGELFF. The V call is TRBV4-3, the J call TRBJ2-2; the match to TRBD2 covers 9 bases. From germline, CDR1 is LGHNA and CDR2 YSLEER. V gave up 1 base and J gave up 3 bases; unmatched junction bases: 0. The CDR3 has 15 amino acids.

This clonotype came up a few times. The genes are TRBV20-1 and TRBJ2-3; 8 positions match TRBD2. The CDR3 has 15 amino acids. Germline V lookup: CDR1 DFQATT, CDR2 SNEGSKA (reference sequence). V was clipped by 0 bases and J by 8 bases; unmatched bases: 10. The DNA of the CDR3 is TGCAGTGCTAGAGAGGGGAAGCGGGAGCGGGCTACGCAGTATTTT. Amino acids: CSAREGKRERATQYF.

The table lists this clonotype with a few counts. This rearrangement joins TRBV7-2 to TRBJ2-7; D ambiguous. Trimming pared 0 bases from V and 1 base from J, leaving 10 bases between. This CDR3 contains 15 residues. Germline values: CDR1 SGHTA, CDR2 FQGNSA. CDR3 in amino acids: CASSLATAISYEQYF. CDR3 DNA: TGTGCCAGCAGCTTAGCCACAGCAATATCCTACGAGCAGTACTTC. Full variable domain (missing parts from reference TRBV7-2 and TRBJ2-7): GAGVSQSPSNKVTEKGKDVELRCDPISGHTALYWYRQSLGQGLEFLIYFQGNSAPDKSGLPSDRFSAERTGGSVSTLTIQRTQQEDSAVYLCASSLATAISYEQYFGPGTRLTVT.

The DNA of the CDR3 is TGTGCCAGCAATAGCGGGACCTCCTACGAGCAGTACTTC. Residues: CASNSGTSYEQYF. V gene TRBV6-2 or TRBV6-3 combines with J gene TRBJ2-7; the match to TRBD2 covers 8 bases. V was pared by 7 bases and J by 0 bases, with 2 bases of the junction left unmatched. The V gene's germline CDR1 is MNHEY and CDR2 SVGEGT. This CDR3 spans 13 amino acids.

The chain employs TRBV4-2 and TRBJ1-2; D not certain. CDR1 and CDR2 (germline): LGHNA, YNFKEQ. V lost 0 bases to trimming and J lost 8 bases, with 13 bases between them. This CDR3 is 14 amino acids long. The CDR3 reads CASSQEYTGRGYTF. The CDR3 nucleotides read TGTGCCAGCAGCCAAGAGTACACCGGGAGAGGCTACACCTTC.

This clonotype was recorded at least ten times. The CDR3 reads CASSLSAGGTAYEQYF. CDR3 bases: TGTGCCAGCAGCTTATCGGCGGGAGGTACAGCCTACGAGCAGTACTTC. This chain uses TRBV7-9 with TRBJ2-7; 8 positions match TRBD2. This CDR3 is 16 amino acids long. V shed 2 bases and J 2 bases; nucleotides not matched to a gene: 8. The V gene's germline CDR1 is SEHNR and CDR2 FQNEAQ (reference sequence).

This clonotype has a handful of counts. The rearrangement joins TRBV7-2 to TRBJ1-2; D is unclear. The CDR3 covers 15 residues. Germline V gives CDR1 SGHTA, CDR2 FQGNSA. V was trimmed by 1 base and J by 2 bases, leaving 11 bases between them. The CDR3 loop is CASSLGPPGNYGYTF. CDR3 DNA sequence: TGTGCCAGCAGCTTAGGGCCCCCGGGAAACTATGGCTACACCTTC.

This clonotype has more than one count but fewer than ten. The V gene is TRBV12-3 or TRBV12-4, the J gene TRBJ2-7; 7 positions match TRBD2. The trim removed 5 bases at V and 0 bases at J, leaving 4 bases unmatched. The CDR3 loop spans 14 amino acids. The CDR3 DNA reads TGTGCCAGCAGTAGGGAGGGCTTCTCCTACGAGCAGTACTTC. The encoded protein is CASSREGFSYEQYF.

The rearrangement joins TRBV19 to TRBJ2-1; 9 bases match TRBD2. The V segment lost 6 bases and the J segment 5 bases; nucleotides outside the gene matches: 11. The CDR3 spans 16 residues. CDR1 and CDR2 (germline): LNHDA, SQIVND (reference sequence). The chain's CDR3 is CASRHETSGFDNEQFF. The CDR3 coding sequence is TGTGCCAGTAGGCACGAGACTAGCGGCTTTGACAATGAGCAGTTCTTC.

This clonotype was seen more than once but under ten times. The chain is built from TRBV3-1 and TRBJ2-5, with D perhaps TRBD1 (5 bases). The germline V gene encodes CDR1 LGHDT and CDR2 YNNKEL (reference sequence). The CDR3 covers 15 residues. V lost 0 bases and J lost 1, with 9 bases in between. The CDR3 DNA follows: TGTGCCAGCAGCCAAGATCAGGGCCTCCAAGAGACCCAGTACTTC. Translating gives CASSQDQGLQETQYF.

The rearrangement joins TRBV7-9 to TRBJ1-1; a possible D gene is TRBD1 (6 bases). The CDR3 is 15 residues long. The V gene lost 1 base and the J gene lost 1 base, with 10 bases spanning the gap. The germline CDR1 and CDR2 sequences are SEHNR and FQNEAQ (reference sequence). CDR3 nucleotides: TGTGCCAGCAGCTTAGGCGACAGGACGAACACTGAAGCTTTCTTT. Translating it yields CASSLGDRTNTEAFF.

V gene TRBV10-3 combines with J gene TRBJ2-5; the D gene is possibly TRBD1 (5 bases). The CDR3 loop spans 14 amino acids. Between the trimmed V and J ends, which lost 4 bases and 5 bases, there was a span of 14 bases. Germline V gives CDR1 ENHRY, CDR2 SYGVKD. For the CDR3, the DNA is TGTGCCATCAGTGCAGAAGGGGCCGGGGAGACCCAGTACTTC. It specifies CAISAEGAGETQYF.

For the CDR3, the DNA is TGTGCCAGCAGCTTAGAGCGGCAGACCCAGTACTTC. This gives the protein CASSLERQTQYF. The chain joins TRBV7-2 to TRBJ2-5; a weak D match, TRBD2 (5 bases). The CDR3 has 12 amino acids. Per the germline V gene, CDR1 is SGHTA and CDR2 is FQGNSA. Trimming shortened V by 1 base and J by 6 bases, and 6 bases separated the two germline ends.

This clonotype was seen many times. The rearrangement uses TRBV29-1 and TRBJ2-3; D not certain. CDR1 and CDR2 from the germline V gene are SQVTM and ANQGSEA. V lost 1 base and J lost 4, with 18 bases in between. The CDR3 consists of 16 residues. CDR3 sequence: CSVEGRMVESADTQYF. The CDR3 nucleotides read TGCAGCGTTGAAGGACGGATGGTGGAGAGCGCAGATACGCAGTATTTT.

This clonotype has a handful of counts. The J gene is TRBJ2-7, the V gene TRBV11-2; TRBD1 matches at 7 bases. V trimming: 5 bases; J trimming: 2 bases; junction bases outside the gene matches: 6. The CDR3 sequence is 14 residues long. From germline, CDR1 is SGHAT and CDR2 FQNNGV. CDR3 sequence (DNA): TGTGCCAGCAGCGCGGACAGGCGTCCCTACGAGCAGTACTTC. Translating it yields CASSADRRPYEQYF. Variable domain in full (rest from reference TRBV11-2 and TRBJ2-7): EAGVAQSPRYKIIEKRQSVAFWCNPISGHATLYWYQQILGQGPKLLIQFQNNGVVDDSQLPKDRFSAERLKGVDSTLKIQPAKLEDSAVYLCASSADRRPYEQYFGPGTRLTVT.

This chain links TRBV2 with TRBJ2-1, with D unclear. Looked up from germline, CDR1 is SNHLY and CDR2 is FYNNEI. The CDR3 covers 17 residues. Between the trimmed V and J ends, which lost 0 bases and 6 bases, there was a span of 18 bases. The CDR3 sequence: CASSEALDRLTTNEQFF. CDR3 coding DNA: TGTGCCAGCAGTGAAGCCCTTGACCGACTGACGACCAATGAGCAGTTCTTC.

This clonotype was detected ten times or more. V gene TRBV20-1 combines with J gene TRBJ2-7; 7 nucleotides match TRBD1. Trimming at V came to 1 base and at J to 3 bases, leaving 6 bases not matched to a gene. The CDR3 loop spans 14 amino acids. Germline V gives CDR1 DFQATT, CDR2 SNEGSKA (reference sequence). The CDR3 bases are TGCAGTGCTAGAGCACTCGGGACAGACTACGAGCAGTACTTC. As protein: CSARALGTDYEQYF.

In nucleotides, the CDR3 is TGTGCCATCAGTGGGCTAGCGGGGGGGCCGGAGACCGGGGAGCTGTTTTTT. This sequence encodes CAISGLAGGPETGELFF. This sequence joins TRBV10-3 and TRBJ2-2, with TRBD2 identical over 12 bases. The CDR3 is made up of 17 amino acids. Trimming cost V 4 bases and J 5 bases; bases outside gene matches: 8. CDR1 is ENHRY and CDR2 is SYGVKD in the germline V gene.

The genes are TRBV5-1 and TRBJ1-5; D is perhaps TRBD1 (6 bases). The germline V gene encodes CDR1 SGHRS and CDR2 YFSETQ. V shed 0 bases and J shed 0 bases, with 22 bases lying between them. This CDR3 has 20 residues. The CDR3 coding sequence is TGCGCCAGCAGCTTGGGGCAGGGGCCTCCTAACTCCGTTAGCAATCAGCCCCAGCATTTT. It codes for CASSLGQGPPNSVSNQPQHF.

This clonotype was found a few times. This rearrangement joins TRBV12-3 or TRBV12-4 to TRBJ2-1, with 9 nucleotides matching TRBD2. With V trimmed by 3 bases and J by 7 bases, 13 bases remained unmatched. The CDR3 totals 17 residues. The CDR3 loop is CASSFPTGTSSFNEQFF. In nucleotides, the CDR3 is TGTGCCAGCAGTTTCCCGACCGGGACTAGCAGTTTTAATGAGCAGTTCTTC.

The chain uses TRBV11-2 and TRBJ2-2; D tentatively fits TRBD1 or TRBD2 (5 bases each). This CDR3 spans 17 amino acids. V was clipped by 4 bases and J by 5 bases, with 20 bases between them. Per the germline V gene, CDR1 is SGHAT and CDR2 is FQNNGV. The CDR3: CASSSRDAHRGTGELFF. The CDR3, as DNA: TGTGCCAGCAGCTCCCGGGACGCCCATCGAGGGACCGGGGAGCTGTTTTTT.